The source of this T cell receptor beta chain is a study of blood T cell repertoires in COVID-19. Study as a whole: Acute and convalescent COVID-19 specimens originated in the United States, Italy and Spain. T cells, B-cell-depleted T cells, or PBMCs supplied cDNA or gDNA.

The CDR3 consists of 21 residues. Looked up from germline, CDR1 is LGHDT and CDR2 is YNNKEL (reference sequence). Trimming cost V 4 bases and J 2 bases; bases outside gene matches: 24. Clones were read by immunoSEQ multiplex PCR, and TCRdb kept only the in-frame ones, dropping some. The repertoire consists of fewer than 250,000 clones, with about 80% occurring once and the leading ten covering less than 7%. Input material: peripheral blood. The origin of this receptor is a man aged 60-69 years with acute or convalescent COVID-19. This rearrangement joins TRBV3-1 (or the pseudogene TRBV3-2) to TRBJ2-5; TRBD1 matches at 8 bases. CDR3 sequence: CASSLQAPDRALKWVQETQYF. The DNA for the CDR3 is TGTGCCAGCAGCCTTCAAGCGCCGGACAGGGCCCTAAAGTGGGTACAAGAGACCCAGTACTTC.